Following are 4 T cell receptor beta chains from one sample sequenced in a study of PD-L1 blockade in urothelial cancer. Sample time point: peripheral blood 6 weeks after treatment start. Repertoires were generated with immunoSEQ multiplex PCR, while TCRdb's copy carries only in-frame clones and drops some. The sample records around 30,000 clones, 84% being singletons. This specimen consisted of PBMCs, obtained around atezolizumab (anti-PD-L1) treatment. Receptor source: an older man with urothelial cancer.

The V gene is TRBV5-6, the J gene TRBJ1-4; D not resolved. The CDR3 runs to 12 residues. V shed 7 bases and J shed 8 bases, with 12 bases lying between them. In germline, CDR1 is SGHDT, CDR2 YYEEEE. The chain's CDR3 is CASLRLGEKLFF. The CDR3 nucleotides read TGTGCCAGCCTCCGCCTAGGCGAAAAACTGTTTTTT.

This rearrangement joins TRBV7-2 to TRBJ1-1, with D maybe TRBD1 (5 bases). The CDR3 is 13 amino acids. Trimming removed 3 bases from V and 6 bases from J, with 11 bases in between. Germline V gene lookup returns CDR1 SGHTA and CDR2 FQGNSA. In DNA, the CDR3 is TGTGCCAGCAGCTTCCCGACAGCGTCTGAAGCTTTCTTT. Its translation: CASSFPTASEAFF.

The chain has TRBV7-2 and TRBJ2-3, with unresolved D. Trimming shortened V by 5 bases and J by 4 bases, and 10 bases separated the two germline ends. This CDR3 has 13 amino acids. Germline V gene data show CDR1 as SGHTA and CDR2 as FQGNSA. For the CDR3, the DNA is TGTGCCAGCAGCCCCAGTAGCCCAGATACGCAGTATTTT. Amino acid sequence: CASSPSSPDTQYF.

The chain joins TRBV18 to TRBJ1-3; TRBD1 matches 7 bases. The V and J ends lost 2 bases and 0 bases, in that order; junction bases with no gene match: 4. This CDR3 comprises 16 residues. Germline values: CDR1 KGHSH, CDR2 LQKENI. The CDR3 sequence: CASSPRDRSSGNTIYF. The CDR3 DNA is TGTGCCAGCTCACCAAGGGACAGAAGCTCTGGAAACACCATATATTTT.